What follows is one TCR beta chain and its context. Incorporated into the TCR beta cDNA libraries were unique molecular identifiers, which served to reduce PCR and sequencing biases. TCRdb re-analysed the PCR reads in MiXCR, keeping a single row per CDR3 protein. The table records around 160,000 distinct CDR3 sequences, around 36% of them present only once. These data originate in a study of post-analysis software for immune sequencing data. CDR1 is ENHRY and CDR2 is SYGVKD in the germline V gene. CDR3 length: 12 amino acids. Trimming cost V 2 bases and J 5 bases, with 4 bases left between them. The gene calls are TRBV10-3 and TRBJ2-1, with D uncertain. The sample in question was blood, obtained after autologous hematopoietic stem cell transplantation. The TCR comes from a girl between 5 and 17 years old with multiple sclerosis. The CDR3 reads CAISEEHNEQFF. CDR3 nucleotide sequence: TGTGCCATCAGTGAGGAGCACAATGAGCAGTTCTTC.